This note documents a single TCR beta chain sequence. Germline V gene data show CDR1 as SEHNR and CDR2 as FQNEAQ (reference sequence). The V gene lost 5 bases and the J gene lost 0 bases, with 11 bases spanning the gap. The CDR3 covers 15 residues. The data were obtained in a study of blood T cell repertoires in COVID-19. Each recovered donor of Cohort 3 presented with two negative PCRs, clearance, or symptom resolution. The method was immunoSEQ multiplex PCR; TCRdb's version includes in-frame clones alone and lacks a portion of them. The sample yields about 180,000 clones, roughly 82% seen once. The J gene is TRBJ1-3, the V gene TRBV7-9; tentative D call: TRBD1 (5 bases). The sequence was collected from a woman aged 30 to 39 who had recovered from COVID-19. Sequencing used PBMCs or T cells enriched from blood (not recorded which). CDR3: CASSPGSTSGNTIYF. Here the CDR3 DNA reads TGTGCCAGCAGCCCAGGGTCCACCTCTGGAAACACCATATATTTT.